This T cell receptor (beta chain) originates from a study of T cell responses to AZD1222 COVID-19 vaccine. Germline-derived CDR1 and CDR2 are SGHTA and FQGNSA. The CDR3 contains 13 residues. V dropped 2 bases and J dropped 5 bases, with 9 bases sitting between them. Using immunoSEQ multiplex PCR, the repertoire was profiled, and TCRdb retains in-frame clones only, with some absent. The top ten clones hold roughly a tenth of a sample with 200,000 or so clones, almost 95% of them seen once. The specimen was peripheral blood, collected on day 0 of AZD1222 vaccination. The chain is built from TRBV7-2 and TRBJ1-1; D unresolved. This receptor was taken from an adult in good health. CDR3 in amino acids: CASSLSPGTEAFF. CDR3 bases: TGTGCCAGCAGCTTAAGTCCTGGTACTGAAGCTTTCTTT.